The clone carrying this T cell receptor beta chain has just a few counts. The antigen is not known. These data are taken from a study of cytomegalovirus exposure and HLA in healthy donors. The primer mix had 60 Vbeta and 13 Jbeta primers. Sequencing was performed with immunoSEQ multiplex PCR; in TCRdb, only in-frame clones are kept and a portion is missing. Among 110,000 to 150,000 clones listed, just under 70% were seen once. Study-wide findings and caveats: Beyond CMV serostatus, there was no information to go on about immune exposure.

This CDR3 has 14 amino acids. V was shortened by 4 bases and J by 5 bases, with 14 bases between the two germline ends. Germline CDR1 SGHRS, CDR2 YFSETQ. The V gene is TRBV5-1, the J gene TRBJ2-3; no firm D call. The sample consisted of PBMCs. The clonotype comes from a man aged 60 to 69 in good health and CMV-seronegative. The CDR3, as DNA: TGCGCCAGCAGCCCCCTGAGGCCGGGAGATACGCAGTATTTT. Protein product: CASSPLRPGDTQYF.